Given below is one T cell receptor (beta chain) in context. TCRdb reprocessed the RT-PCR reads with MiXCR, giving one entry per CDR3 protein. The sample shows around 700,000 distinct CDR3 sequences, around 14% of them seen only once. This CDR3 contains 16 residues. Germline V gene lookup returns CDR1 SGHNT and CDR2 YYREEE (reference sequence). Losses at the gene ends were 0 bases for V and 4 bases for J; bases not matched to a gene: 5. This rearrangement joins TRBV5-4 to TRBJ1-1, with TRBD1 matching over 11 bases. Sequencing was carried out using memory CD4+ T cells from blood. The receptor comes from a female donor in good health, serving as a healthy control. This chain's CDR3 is CASSLGSDRGPTEAFF. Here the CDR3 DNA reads TGTGCCAGCAGCTTGGGTTCGGACAGGGGGCCCACTGAAGCTTTCTTT.